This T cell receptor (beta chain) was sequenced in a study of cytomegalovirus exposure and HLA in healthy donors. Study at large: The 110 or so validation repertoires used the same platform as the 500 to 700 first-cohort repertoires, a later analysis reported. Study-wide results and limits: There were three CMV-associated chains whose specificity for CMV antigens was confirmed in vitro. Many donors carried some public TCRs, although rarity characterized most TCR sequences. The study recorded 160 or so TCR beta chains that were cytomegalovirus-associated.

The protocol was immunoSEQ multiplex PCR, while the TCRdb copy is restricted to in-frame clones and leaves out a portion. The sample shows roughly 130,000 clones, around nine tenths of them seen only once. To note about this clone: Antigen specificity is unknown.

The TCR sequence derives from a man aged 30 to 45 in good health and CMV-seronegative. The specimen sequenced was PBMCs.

CDR3 residues: CASRTGRERSYNEQFF. In DNA, the CDR3 is TGTGCCAGCCGTACGGGGCGGGAGCGATCCTACAATGAGCAGTTCTTC. This chain joins TRBV6-4 and TRBJ2-1; 7 positions agree with TRBD2. CDR1 is MRHNA, CDR2 SNTAGT, per germline. V was pared by 8 bases and J by 1 base, with 11 bases of the junction left unmatched. This CDR3 has 16 residues.